This passage covers 14 T cell receptor beta chains from one sample sequenced in a study of CD8+ T cells in alopecia areata (dated by TCRdb to 2016 to 2019). The method behind the library was the immunoSEQ multiplex PCR assay. To provide template for TCR sequencing, every sample had RNA extracted and reverse transcribed into cDNA. TCRdb's version of the immuneACCESS table is confined to in-frame rearrangements and falls short of the full clone set. An unresolved V gene accounts for under half of the shortfall where checked; the remainder is of unknown origin. This sample is represented by about 150,000 clones; around 87% of them were singletons. The ten largest clones capture about 15% of the sample. Interpreted using the paper, the time point label stands for: baseline before oral tofacitinib. This sample comprised CD8+ T cells sorted from blood, obtained at week 0. The receptors come from a human donor with alopecia areata.

The V and J genes are TRBV19 and TRBJ2-7; the match to TRBD2 covers 10 bases. This CDR3 comprises 16 residues. In germline, CDR1 is LNHDA, CDR2 SQIVND (reference sequence). The V segment lost 3 bases and the J segment 0 bases; nucleotides outside the gene matches: 5. The CDR3 coding sequence is TGTGCCAGTAGTATCTCTAGCGGGAGTCCCTCCTACGAGCAGTACTTC. Amino acids: CASSISSGSPSYEQYF.

This clone has a single count. V and J are TRBV2 and TRBJ2-7; TRBD1 matches at 7 bases. The CDR3 has 14 residues. The V gene end was trimmed by 8 bases and the J gene end by 0 bases; junction bases not matched to a gene: 7. Germline V lookup: CDR1 SNHLY, CDR2 FYNNEI. CDR3 residues: CASAGQANSYEQYF. The CDR3 DNA sequence: TGTGCCAGCGCCGGACAGGCGAACTCCTACGAGCAGTACTTC.

This sequence joins TRBV29-1 and TRBJ2-5; 7 bases match TRBD2. The CDR3 spans 14 residues. Germline CDR1 and CDR2: SQVTM and ANQGSEA. V shed 7 bases, J shed 2 bases, and the junction held 10 bases outside the gene matches. The DNA for the CDR3 is TGCAGCGCCTTTCGCGGGAGAGGGCAAGAGACCCAGTACTTC. Protein: CSAFRGRGQETQYF.

The chain employs TRBV5-1 and TRBJ2-7, with D perhaps TRBD1 (6 bases). The CDR3 consists of 14 residues. Germline CDR1 and CDR2: SGHRS and YFSETQ. Trimming stripped 4 bases from V and 2 bases from J, with 13 bases between. CDR3 in DNA: TGCGCCAGCAGCGGAGGACAGAGACCCTACGAGCAGTACTTC. As protein: CASSGGQRPYEQYF.

The CDR3 here is CSATGPSNEQFF. Here the CDR3 DNA reads TGCAGCGCAACCGGACCGTCCAATGAGCAGTTCTTC. The V call is TRBV29-1, the J call TRBJ2-1; D unclear. CDR1 and CDR2 from the germline V gene are SQVTM and ANQGSEA. V dropped 7 bases and J dropped 6 bases, with 13 bases sitting between them. The CDR3 has 12 residues.

The chain links TRBV27 to TRBJ1-4; 7 nucleotides line up with TRBD1. Germline CDR1 is MNHEY and CDR2 is SMNVEV (reference sequence). V was pared by 4 bases and J by 7 bases, with 6 bases of the junction left unmatched. The length of the CDR3 is 14 residues. The CDR3 nucleotides are TGTGCCAGCAGTTCACACTGGACAGGTGAAAAACTGTTTTTT. Its protein product is CASSSHWTGEKLFF.

This clone occurred once. The rearrangement joins TRBV4-1 to TRBJ2-1, with 12 bases aligning to TRBD2. This CDR3 region has 17 residues. In germline, CDR1 is MGHRA, CDR2 YSYEKL. The V gene end was trimmed by 1 base and the J gene end by 10 bases; junction bases not matched to a gene: 11. CDR3 sequence: CASSQVLAGGPGEEQFF. CDR3 nucleotide sequence: TGCGCCAGCAGCCAAGTTCTAGCGGGAGGGCCTGGAGAGGAGCAGTTCTTC.

This clone appeared a single time. V and J are TRBV7-9 and TRBJ2-4; 7 bases fit TRBD1. This CDR3 is 15 amino acids long. J gave up 4 bases and V 6 bases, and 9 bases lay outside the gene matches. Per the germline V gene, CDR1 is SEHNR and CDR2 is FQNEAQ (reference sequence). For the CDR3, the DNA is TGTGCCAGCAGAAACTCCGGGACAGAGAAAAACATTCAGTACTTC. Protein: CASRNSGTEKNIQYF.

The chain has TRBV5-1 and TRBJ2-1; 9 nucleotides line up with TRBD2. CDR1 and CDR2 (germline): SGHRS, YFSETQ. CDR3 length: 17 residues. V lost 2 bases to trimming and J lost 4 bases; unmatched junction nucleotides: 10. The CDR3 DNA follows: TGCGCCAGCAGCTTTACGGCTAGCGGGGACCTTTACAATGAGCAGTTCTTC. Its translation: CASSFTASGDLYNEQFF.

On this clone: Other DNA sequences in this sample translate to the same CDR3. V usage is TRBV9 and J usage is TRBJ2-7; D uncertain. CDR1 and CDR2 from the germline V gene are SGDLS and YYNGEE. The CDR3 runs 13 residues. V was clipped by 0 bases and J by 4 bases, with 8 bases between them. CDR3 residues: CASSVGPSYEQYF. The CDR3 nucleotides read TGTGCCAGCAGCGTAGGCCCTTCATACGAGCAGTACTTC.

The rearrangement joins TRBV6-5 to TRBJ2-7, with D perhaps matching TRBD2 (6 bases). Trimming took 4 bases from V and 0 from J, leaving 13 bases between them. The CDR3 runs 15 residues. Per germline, CDR1 MNHEY and CDR2 SVGAGI. The CDR3 here is CASSFSGTLSYEQYF. CDR3 DNA sequence: TGTGCCAGCAGTTTCTCCGGGACTCTCTCCTACGAGCAGTACTTC.

The rearrangement joins TRBV7-9 to TRBJ2-7; 10 bases match TRBD1. Trimming removed 1 base from V and 5 bases from J; junction bases left unmatched: 5. The CDR3 covers 15 residues. Germline-derived CDR1 and CDR2 are SEHNR and FQNEAQ (reference sequence). CDR3 DNA: TGTGCCAGCAGCTTAGGGACAGGGGGTCCCCACGAGCAGTACTTC. Translating it yields CASSLGTGGPHEQYF.

About this clone: Additional DNA sequences in this sample encode the identical CDR3. The chain has TRBV27 and TRBJ2-7, with 7 bases matching TRBD2. The CDR3 extends over 14 amino acids. V gave up 3 bases and J gave up 1 base; unmatched junction bases: 3. Germline CDR1 MNHEY, CDR2 SMNVEV (reference sequence). DNA of the CDR3: TGTGCCAGCAGTTTCGGGGGGAATTCCTACGAGCAGTACTTC. Protein: CASSFGGNSYEQYF.

This chain uses TRBV29-1 with TRBJ2-5; D is possibly TRBD1 (5 bases). V was shortened by 2 bases and J by 2 bases, with 12 bases between the two germline ends. CDR1 is SQVTM, CDR2 ANQGSEA, per germline. CDR3 length: 14 amino acids. CDR3 residues: CSVERPTAQETQYF. The CDR3 DNA is TGCAGCGTTGAAAGGCCGACAGCTCAAGAGACCCAGTACTTC. Based on the CDR3 plus reference TRBV29-1 and TRBJ2-5, the full variable domain is SAVISQKPSRDICQRGTSLTIQCQVDSQVTMMFWYRQQPGQSLTLIATANQGSEATYESGFVIDKFPISRPNLTFSTLTVSNMSPEDSSIYLCSVERPTAQETQYFGPGTRLLVL.